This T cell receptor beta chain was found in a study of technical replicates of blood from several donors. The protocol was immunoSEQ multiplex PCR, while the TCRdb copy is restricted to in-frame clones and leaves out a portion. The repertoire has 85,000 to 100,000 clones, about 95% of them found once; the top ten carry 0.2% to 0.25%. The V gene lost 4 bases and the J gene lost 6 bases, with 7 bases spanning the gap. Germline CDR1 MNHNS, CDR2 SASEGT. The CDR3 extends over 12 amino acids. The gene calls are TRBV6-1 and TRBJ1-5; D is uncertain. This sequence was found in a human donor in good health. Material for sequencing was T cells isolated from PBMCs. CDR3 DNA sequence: TGTGCCAGCAGTGTGGAGACTCAGCCCCAGCATTTT. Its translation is CASSVETQPQHF.